This TCR beta chain was documented in a study of monozygotic twins with inflammatory bowel disease. The study's findings and limits: TCRbeta inverse Simpson diversity was decreased in IBD patients versus healthy co-twins.

As concerns this clonotype: The antigen remains unidentified.

TCRdb reprocessed the 5' RACE reads, keeping one entry per CDR3 protein, no DNA. The repertoire shows fewer than 200,000 distinct CDR3 sequences; the top ten hold roughly 2.4%. The origin of this receptor is a human donor with ulcerative colitis or Crohn's disease, or a healthy co-twin of an affected twin (not recorded which). The sequenced material came from blood.

CDR3 residues: CSATNPAETQYF. The chain links TRBV29-1 to TRBJ2-5; TCRdb indicates TRBD2, and absent DNA this call remains unverified. This CDR3 is built from 12 residues. CDR1 is SQVTM, CDR2 ANQGSEA, per germline.